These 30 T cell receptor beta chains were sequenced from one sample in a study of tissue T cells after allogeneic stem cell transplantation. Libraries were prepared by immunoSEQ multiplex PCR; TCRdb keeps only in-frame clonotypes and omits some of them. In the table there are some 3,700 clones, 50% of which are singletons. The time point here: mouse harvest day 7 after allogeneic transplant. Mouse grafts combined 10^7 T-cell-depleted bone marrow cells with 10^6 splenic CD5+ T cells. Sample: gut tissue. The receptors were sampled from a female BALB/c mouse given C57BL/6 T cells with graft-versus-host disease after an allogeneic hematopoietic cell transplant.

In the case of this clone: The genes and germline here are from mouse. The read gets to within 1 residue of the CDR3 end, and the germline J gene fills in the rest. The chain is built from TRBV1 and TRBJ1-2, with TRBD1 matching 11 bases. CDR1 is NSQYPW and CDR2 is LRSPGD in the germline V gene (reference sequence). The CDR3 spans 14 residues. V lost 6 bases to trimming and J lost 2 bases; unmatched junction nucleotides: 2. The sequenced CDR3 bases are TGCACCTGCAGGGGACAGGGGGATAACTCCGACTACACC. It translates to CTCRGQGDNSDYT. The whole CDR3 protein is CTCRGQGDNSDYTF.

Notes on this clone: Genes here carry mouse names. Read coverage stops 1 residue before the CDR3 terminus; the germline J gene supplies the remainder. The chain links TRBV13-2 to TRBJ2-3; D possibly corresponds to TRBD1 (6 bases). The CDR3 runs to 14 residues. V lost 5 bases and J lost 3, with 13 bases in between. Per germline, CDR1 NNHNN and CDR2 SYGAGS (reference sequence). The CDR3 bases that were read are TGTGCCAGCGGGCCAGGGGTGAGGGCAGAAACGCTGTAT. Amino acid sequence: CASGPGVRAETLY. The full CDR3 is CASGPGVRAETLYF.

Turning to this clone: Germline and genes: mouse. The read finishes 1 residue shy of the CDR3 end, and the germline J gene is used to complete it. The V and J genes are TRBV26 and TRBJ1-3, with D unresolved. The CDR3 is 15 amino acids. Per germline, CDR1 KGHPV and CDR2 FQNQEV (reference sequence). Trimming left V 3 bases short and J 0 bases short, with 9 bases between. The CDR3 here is CASSLAGYSGNTLYF. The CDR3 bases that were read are TGTGCCAGCAGTCTAGCCGGGTATTCTGGAAATACGCTCTAT.

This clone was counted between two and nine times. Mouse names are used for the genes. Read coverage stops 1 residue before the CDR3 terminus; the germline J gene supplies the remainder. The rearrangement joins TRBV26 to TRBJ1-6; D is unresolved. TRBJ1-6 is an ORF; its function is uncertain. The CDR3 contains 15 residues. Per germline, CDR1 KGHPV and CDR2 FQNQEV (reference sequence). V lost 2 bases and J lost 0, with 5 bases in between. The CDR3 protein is CASSLTASYNSPLYF. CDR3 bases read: TGTGCCAGCAGTCTGACAGCTTCCTATAATTCGCCCCTCTAC.

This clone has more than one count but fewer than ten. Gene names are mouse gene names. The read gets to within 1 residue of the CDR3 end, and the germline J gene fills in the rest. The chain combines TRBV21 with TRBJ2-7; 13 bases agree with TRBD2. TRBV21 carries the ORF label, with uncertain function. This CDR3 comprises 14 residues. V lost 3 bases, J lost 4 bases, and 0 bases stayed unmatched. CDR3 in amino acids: CASSQGLGGYEQYF. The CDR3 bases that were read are TGTGCTAGCAGTCAGGGACTGGGGGGGTATGAACAGTAC.

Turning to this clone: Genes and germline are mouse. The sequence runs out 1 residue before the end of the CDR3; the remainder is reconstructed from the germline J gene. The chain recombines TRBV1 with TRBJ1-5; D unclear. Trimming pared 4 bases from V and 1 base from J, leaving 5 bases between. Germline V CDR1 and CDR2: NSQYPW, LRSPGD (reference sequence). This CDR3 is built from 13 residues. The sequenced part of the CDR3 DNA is TGCACCTGCAGTGTCCAAAACAACCAGGCTCCGCTT. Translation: CTCSVQNNQAPL. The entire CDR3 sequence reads CTCSVQNNQAPLF.

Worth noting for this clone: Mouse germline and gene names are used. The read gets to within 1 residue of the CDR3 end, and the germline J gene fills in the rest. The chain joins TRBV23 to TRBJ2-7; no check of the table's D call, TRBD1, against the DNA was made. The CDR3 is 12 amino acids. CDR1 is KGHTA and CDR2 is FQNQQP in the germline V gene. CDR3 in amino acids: CSSSHDRREQYF. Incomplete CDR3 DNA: TGCTCCAGCAGTCATGACAGGAGGGAACAGTAC.

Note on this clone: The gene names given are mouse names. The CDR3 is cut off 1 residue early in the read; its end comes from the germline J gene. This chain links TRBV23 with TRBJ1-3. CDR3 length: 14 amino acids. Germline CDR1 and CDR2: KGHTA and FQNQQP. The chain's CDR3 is CSSSPYNSGNTLYF. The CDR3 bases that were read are TGCTCCAGCAGTCCCTATAATTCTGGAAATACGCTCTAT.

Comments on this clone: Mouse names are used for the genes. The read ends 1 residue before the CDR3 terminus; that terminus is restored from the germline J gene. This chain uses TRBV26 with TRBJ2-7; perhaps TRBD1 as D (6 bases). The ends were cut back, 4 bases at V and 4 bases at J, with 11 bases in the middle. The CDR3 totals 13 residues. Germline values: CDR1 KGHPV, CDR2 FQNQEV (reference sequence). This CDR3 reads CASSPPGQYEQYF. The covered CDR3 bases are TGTGCCAGCAGTCCCCCGGGACAATATGAACAGTAC.

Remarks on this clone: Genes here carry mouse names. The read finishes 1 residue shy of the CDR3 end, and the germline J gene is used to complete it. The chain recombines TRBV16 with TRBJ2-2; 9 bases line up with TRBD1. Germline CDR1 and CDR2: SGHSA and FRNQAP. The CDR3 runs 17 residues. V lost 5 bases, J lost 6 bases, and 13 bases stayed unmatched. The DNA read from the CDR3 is TGTGCAAGCAGCCTAACGGGACAGGGAAAGGGCGCCGGGCAGCTCTAC. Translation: CASSLTGQGKGAGQLY. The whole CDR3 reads CASSLTGQGKGAGQLYF.

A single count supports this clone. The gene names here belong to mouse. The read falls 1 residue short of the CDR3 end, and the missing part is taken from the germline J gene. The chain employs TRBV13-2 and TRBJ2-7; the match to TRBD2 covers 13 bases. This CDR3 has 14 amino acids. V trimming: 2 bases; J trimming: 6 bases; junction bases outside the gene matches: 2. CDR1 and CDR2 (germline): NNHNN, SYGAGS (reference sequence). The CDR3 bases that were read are TGTGCCAGCGGTGAAGGACTGGGGGGGCCTGAACAGTAC. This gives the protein CASGEGLGGPEQY. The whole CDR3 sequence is CASGEGLGGPEQYF.

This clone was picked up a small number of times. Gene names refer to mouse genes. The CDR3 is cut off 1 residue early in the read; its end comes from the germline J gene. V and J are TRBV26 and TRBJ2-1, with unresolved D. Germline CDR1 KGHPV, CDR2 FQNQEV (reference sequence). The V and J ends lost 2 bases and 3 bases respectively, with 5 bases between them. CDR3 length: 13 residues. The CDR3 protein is CASSLNSYAEQFF. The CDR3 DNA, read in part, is TGTGCCAGCAGTCTGAACAGCTATGCTGAGCAGTTC.

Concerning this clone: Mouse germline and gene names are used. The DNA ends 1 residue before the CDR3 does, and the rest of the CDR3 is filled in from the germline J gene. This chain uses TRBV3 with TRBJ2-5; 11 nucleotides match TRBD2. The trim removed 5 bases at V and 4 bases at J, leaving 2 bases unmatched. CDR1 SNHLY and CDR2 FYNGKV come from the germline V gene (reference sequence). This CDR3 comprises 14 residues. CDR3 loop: CASSPDWGEDTQYF. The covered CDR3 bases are TGTGCCAGCAGCCCGGACTGGGGGGAAGACACCCAGTAC.

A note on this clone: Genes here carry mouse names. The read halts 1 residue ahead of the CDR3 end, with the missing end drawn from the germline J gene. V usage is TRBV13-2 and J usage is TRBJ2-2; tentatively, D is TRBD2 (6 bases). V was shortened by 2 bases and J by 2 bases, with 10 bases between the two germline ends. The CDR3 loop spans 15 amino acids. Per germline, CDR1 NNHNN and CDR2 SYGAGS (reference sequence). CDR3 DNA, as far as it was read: TGTGCCAGCGGTGACAGACTGGCGAACACCGGGCAGCTCTAC. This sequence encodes CASGDRLANTGQLY. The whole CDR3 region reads CASGDRLANTGQLYF.

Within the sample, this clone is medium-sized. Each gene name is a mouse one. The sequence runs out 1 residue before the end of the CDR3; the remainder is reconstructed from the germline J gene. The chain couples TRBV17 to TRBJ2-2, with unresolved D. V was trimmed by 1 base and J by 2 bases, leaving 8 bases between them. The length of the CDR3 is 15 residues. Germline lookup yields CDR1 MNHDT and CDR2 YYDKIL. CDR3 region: CASSRGGWNTGQLYF. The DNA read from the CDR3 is TGTGCTAGCAGTAGAGGGGGATGGAACACCGGGCAGCTCTAC.

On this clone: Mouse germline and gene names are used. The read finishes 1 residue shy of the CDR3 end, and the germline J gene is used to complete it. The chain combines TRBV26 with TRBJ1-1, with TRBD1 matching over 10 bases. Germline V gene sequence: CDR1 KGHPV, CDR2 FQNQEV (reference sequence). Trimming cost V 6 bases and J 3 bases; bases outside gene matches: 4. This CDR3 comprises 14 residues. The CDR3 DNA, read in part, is TGTGCCAGCAGCTGGACAGGGGGGGACACAGAAGTCTTC. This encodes CASSWTGGDTEVF. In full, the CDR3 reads CASSWTGGDTEVFF.

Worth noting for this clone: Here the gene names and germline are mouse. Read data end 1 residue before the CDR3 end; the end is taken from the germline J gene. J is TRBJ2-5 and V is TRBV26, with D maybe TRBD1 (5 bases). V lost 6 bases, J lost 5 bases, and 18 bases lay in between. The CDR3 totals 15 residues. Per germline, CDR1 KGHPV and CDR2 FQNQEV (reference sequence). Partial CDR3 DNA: TGTGCCAGCAGCCCCTACAGGAGAGGGGTAGACACCCAGTAC. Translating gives CASSPYRRGVDTQY. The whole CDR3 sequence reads CASSPYRRGVDTQYF.

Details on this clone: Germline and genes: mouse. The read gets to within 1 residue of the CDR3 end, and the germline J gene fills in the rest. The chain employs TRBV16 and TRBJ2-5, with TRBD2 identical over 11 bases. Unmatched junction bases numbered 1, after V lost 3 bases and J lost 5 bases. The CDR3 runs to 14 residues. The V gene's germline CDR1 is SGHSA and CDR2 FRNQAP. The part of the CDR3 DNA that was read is TGTGCAAGCAGCTTGACTGGGGGGGGAGACACCCAGTAC. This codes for CASSLTGGGDTQY. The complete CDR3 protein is CASSLTGGGDTQYF.

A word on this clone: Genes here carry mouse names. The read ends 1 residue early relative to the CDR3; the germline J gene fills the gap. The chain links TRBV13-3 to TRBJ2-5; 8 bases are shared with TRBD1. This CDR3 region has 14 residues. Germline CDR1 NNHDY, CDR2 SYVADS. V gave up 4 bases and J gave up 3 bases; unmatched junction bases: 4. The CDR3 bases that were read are TGTGCCAGCAGTCTGGACAGGGTTCAAGACACCCAGTAC. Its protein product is CASSLDRVQDTQY. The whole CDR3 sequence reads CASSLDRVQDTQYF.

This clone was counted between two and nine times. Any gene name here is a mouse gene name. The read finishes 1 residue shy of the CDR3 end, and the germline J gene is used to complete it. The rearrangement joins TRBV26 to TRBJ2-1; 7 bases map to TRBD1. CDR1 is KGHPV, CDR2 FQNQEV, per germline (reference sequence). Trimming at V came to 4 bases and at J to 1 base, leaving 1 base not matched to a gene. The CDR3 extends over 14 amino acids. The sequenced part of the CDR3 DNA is TGTGCCAGCAGTCGACAGGGAAACTATGCTGAGCAGTTC. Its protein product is CASSRQGNYAEQF. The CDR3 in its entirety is CASSRQGNYAEQFF.

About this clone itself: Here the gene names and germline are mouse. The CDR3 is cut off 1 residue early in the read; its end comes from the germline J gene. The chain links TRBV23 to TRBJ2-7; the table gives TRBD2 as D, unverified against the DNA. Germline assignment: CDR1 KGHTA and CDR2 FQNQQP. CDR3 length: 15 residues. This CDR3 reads CSSSQSLGGRREQYF. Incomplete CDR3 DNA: TGCTCCAGCAGTCAATCGCTGGGGGGGCGGCGGGAACAGTAC.

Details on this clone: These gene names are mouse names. The DNA read from the CDR3 is TGTGCCAGCAGCTCGGGACATCGCAACGAAAGATTATTT. This codes for CASSSGHRNERLF. The complete CDR3 reads CASSSGHRNERLFF. The J gene is TRBJ1-4, the V gene TRBV26, with D perhaps matching TRBD1 (6 bases). The missing CDR3 end, 1 residue past where the read stops, is filled in from the germline J gene. Germline V gives CDR1 KGHPV, CDR2 FQNQEV (reference sequence). Between the trimmed V and J ends, which lost 6 bases and 4 bases, there was a span of 12 bases. The CDR3 runs 14 residues.

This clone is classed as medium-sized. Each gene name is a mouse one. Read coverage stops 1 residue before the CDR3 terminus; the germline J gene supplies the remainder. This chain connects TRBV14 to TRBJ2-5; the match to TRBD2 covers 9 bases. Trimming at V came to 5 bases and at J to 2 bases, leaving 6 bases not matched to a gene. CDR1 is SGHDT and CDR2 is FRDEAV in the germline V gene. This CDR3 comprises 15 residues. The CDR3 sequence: CASSRTGLGQDTQYF. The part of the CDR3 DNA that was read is TGTGCCAGCAGCCGAACGGGACTGGGCCAAGACACCCAGTAC.

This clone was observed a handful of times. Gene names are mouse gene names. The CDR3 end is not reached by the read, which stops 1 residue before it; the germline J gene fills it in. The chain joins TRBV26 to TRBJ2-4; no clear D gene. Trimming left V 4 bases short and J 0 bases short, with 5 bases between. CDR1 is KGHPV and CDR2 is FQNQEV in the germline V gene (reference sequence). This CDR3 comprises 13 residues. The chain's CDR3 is CASSRRSQNTLYF. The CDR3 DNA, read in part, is TGTGCCAGCAGTCGAAGGAGTCAAAACACCTTGTAC.

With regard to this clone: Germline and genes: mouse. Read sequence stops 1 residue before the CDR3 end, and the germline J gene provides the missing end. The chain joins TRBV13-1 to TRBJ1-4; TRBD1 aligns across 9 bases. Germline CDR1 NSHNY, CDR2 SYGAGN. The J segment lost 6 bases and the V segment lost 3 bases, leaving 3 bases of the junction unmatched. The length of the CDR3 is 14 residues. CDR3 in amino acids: CASSGQGGDERLFF. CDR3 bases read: TGTGCCAGCAGTGGACAGGGGGGAGACGAAAGATTATTT.

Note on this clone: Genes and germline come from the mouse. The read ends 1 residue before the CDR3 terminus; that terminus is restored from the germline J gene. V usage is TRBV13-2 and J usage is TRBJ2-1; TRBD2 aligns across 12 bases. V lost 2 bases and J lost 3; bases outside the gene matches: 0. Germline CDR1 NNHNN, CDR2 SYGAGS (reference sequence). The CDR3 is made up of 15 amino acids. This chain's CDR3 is CASGEGLGGYAEQFF. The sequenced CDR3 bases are TGTGCCAGCGGTGAGGGACTGGGGGGCTATGCTGAGCAGTTC.

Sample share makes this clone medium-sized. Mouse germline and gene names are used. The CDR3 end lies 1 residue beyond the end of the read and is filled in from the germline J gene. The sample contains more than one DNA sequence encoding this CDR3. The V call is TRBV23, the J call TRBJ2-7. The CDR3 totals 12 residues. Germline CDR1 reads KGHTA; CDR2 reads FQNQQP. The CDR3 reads CSSSQDGYEQYF. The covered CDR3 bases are TGCTCCAGCAGTCAAGACGGATATGAACAGTAC.

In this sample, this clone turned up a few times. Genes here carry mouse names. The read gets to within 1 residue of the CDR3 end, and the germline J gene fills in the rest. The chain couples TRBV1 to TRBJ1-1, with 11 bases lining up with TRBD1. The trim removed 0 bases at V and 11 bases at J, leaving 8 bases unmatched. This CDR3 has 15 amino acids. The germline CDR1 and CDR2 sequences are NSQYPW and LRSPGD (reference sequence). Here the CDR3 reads CTCSADKDRGLRVFF. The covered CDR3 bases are TGCACCTGCAGTGCAGATAAGGACAGGGGGCTGAGGGTCTTC.

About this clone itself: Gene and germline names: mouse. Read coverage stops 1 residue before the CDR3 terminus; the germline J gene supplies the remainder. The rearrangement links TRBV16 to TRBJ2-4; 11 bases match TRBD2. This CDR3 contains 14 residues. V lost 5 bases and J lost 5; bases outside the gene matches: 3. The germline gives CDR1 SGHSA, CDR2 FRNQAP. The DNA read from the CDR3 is TGTGCAAGCAGCGCCGGGACTGGGGGAAACACCTTGTAC. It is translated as CASSAGTGGNTLY. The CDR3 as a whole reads CASSAGTGGNTLYF.

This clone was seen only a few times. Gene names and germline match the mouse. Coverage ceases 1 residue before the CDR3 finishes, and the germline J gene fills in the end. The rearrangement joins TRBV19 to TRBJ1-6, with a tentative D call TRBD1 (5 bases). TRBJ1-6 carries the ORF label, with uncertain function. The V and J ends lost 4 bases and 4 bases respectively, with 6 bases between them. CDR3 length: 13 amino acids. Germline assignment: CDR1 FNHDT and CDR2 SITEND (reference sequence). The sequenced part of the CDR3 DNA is TGTGCCAGCAGTCGACAGTATAATTCGCCCCTCTAC. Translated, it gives CASSRQYNSPLY. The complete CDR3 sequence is CASSRQYNSPLYF.